This entry concerns a single TCR beta chain. Its antigen remains unknown. Sequenced by immunoSEQ multiplex PCR; TCRdb stores in-frame clones only, minus some. This sample carries 2 million to 2.5 million clones, 80% to 95% of them seen once, and the ten largest clones take 0.35% to 0.5%. The sample belongs to a study of shared clonotypes between healthy human individuals. Across the study: CD4 naive cells filled three plates per donor, CD4 memory three, CD8 naive two and CD8 memory one. Study observations and caveats: Shared clonotypes across all four donors exceeded non-shared ones in generation probability.

Trimming pared 6 bases from V and 3 bases from J, leaving 11 bases between. The CDR3 is 13 amino acids. Germline CDR1 is MDHEN and CDR2 is SYDVKM. The genes are TRBV28 and TRBJ2-5; no reliable D call. The source material was naive CD4+ T cells from PBMCs. Subset here: CD45RA+ positively selected. The TCR was taken from a man aged 18 to 30 in good health. Some clones in this sample may be carry-over from other donors' samples. CDR3 region: CASRPWAKETQYF. CDR3 bases: TGTGCCAGCAGACCTTGGGCAAAAGAGACCCAGTACTTC.